This record concerns one T cell receptor (beta chain) sequence. Its specificity is unknown. This record comes from a study of vaccination and CD4 T cells after COVID-19. Overall study context: Collection of post-vaccine samples followed dose two by a median approximately 76 days, spanning a range of 14 to 241. Cultures acting as controls obtained a CEFX pool, an HIV-1 Nef pool, or no peptide.

The germline gives CDR1 MNHNS, CDR2 SASEGT. The ends were cut back, 8 bases at V and 3 bases at J, with 11 bases in the middle. CDR3 length equals 14 residues. Cultured CD4+ T-cell DNA underwent Oncomine TCR Beta short-read sequencing. MiXCR, applied by TCRdb to the PCR reads, yields one record per CDR3 protein. This table has under 20,000 distinct CDR3 sequences, over 45% appearing once. Documented treatment: roughly 10-day PBMC culture with coronavirus spike peptide pools or control peptides (ViraFEST assay). The receptor was derived from a human donor who had recovered from COVID-19. V usage is TRBV6-1 and J usage is TRBJ1-6, with D possibly matching TRBD1 (5 bases). Sample: CD4+ T cells from blood, cultured in vitro. The CDR3 DNA reads as TGTGCCAGCTACGGAACAGGCTATAATTCACCCCTCCACTTT. This gives the protein CASYGTGYNSPLHF.